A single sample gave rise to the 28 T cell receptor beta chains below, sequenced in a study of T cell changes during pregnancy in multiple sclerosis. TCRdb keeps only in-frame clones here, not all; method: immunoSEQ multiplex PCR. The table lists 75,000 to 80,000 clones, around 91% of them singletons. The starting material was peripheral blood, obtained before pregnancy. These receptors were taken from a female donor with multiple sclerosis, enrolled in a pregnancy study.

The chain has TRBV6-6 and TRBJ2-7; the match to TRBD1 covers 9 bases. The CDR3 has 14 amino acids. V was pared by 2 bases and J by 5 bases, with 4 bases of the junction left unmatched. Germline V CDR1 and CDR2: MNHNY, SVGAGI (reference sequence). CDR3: CASSYGTGINEQYF. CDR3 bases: TGTGCCAGCAGTTACGGGACAGGGATCAACGAGCAGTACTTC.

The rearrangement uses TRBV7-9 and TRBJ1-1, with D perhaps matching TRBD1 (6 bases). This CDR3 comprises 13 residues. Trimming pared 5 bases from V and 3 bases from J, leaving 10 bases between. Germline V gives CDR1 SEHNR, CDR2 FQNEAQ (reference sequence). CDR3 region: CASSAGAHTEAFF. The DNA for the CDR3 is TGTGCCAGCAGCGCGGGGGCCCACACTGAAGCTTTCTTT.

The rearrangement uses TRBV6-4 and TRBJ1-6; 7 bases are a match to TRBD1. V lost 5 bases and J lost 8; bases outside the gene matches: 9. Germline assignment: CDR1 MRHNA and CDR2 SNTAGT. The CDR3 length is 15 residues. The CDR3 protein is CASSTTGQGDSPLHF. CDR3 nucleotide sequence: TGTGCCAGCAGTACGACAGGGCAAGGAGATTCACCCCTCCACTTT.

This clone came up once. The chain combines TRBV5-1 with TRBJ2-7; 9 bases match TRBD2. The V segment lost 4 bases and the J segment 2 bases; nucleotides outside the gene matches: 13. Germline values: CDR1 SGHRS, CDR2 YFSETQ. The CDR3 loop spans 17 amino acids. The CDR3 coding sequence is TGCGCCAGCAGCCATGTGGGGCGGGGGGGGAGTCCCTACGAGCAGTACTTC. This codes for CASSHVGRGGSPYEQYF.

The DNA for the CDR3 is TGTGCCAGCAGCCACACAGGGGGCCAAGAGACCCAGTACTTC. It codes for CASSHTGGQETQYF. The chain employs TRBV7-2 and TRBJ2-5; 8 nucleotides match TRBD1. The CDR3 loop spans 14 amino acids. V was clipped by 5 bases and J by 1 base; unmatched bases: 3. Germline lookup yields CDR1 SGHTA and CDR2 FQGNSA.

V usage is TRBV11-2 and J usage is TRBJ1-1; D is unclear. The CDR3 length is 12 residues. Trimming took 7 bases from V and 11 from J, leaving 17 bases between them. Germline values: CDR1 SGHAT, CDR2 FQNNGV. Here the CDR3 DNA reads TGTGCCAGCAACGAGCACCACCCTCGGGCTTTCTTT. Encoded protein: CASNEHHPRAFF. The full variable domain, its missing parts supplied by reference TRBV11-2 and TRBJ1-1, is EAGVAQSPRYKIIEKRQSVAFWCNPISGHATLYWYQQILGQGPKLLIQFQNNGVVDDSQLPKDRFSAERLKGVDSTLKIQPAKLEDSAVYLCASNEHHPRAFFGQGTRLTVV.

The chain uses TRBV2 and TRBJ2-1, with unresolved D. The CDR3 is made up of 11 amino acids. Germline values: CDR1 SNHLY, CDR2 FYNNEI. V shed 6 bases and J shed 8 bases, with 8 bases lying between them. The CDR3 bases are TGTGCCAGCAGCACTGCATATGAGCAGTTCTTC. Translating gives CASSTAYEQFF.

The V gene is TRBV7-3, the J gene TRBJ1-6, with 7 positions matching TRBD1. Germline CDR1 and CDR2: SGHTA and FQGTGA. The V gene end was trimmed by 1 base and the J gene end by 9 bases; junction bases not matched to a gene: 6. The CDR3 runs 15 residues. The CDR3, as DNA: TGTGCCAGCAGCTTAAGTGGCAGGGGGGTTTCACCCCTCCACTTT. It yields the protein CASSLSGRGVSPLHF.

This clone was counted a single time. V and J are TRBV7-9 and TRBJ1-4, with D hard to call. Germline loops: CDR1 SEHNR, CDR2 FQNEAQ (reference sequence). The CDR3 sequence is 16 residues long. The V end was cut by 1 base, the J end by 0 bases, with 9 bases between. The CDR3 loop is CASSLEHSPTNEKLFF. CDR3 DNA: TGTGCCAGCAGCTTAGAGCACAGTCCAACTAATGAAAAACTGTTTTTT.

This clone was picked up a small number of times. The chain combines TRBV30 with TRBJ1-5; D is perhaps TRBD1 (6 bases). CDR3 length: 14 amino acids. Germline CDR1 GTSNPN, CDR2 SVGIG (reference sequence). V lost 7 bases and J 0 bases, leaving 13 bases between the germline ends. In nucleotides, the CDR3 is TGTGCCTCGCGGACAGCCCATAGCAATCAGCCCCAGCATTTT. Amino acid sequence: CASRTAHSNQPQHF. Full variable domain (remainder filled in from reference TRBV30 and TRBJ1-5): SQTIHQWPATLVQPVGSPLSLECTVEGTSNPNLYWYRQAAGRGLQLLFYSVGIGQISSEVPQNLSASRPQDRQFILSSKKLLLSDSGFYLCASRTAHSNQPQHFGDGTRLSIL.

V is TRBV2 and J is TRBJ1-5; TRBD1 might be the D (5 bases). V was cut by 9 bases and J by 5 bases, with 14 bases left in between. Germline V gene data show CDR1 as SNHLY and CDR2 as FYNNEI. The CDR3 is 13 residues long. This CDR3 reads CASGWGEDQPQHF. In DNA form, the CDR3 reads TGTGCCAGTGGATGGGGGGAAGATCAGCCCCAGCATTTT.

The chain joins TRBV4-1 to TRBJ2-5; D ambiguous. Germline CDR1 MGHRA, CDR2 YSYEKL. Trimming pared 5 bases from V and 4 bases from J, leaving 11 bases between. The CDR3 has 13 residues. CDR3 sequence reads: CASSDWYAETQYF. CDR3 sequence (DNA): TGCGCCAGCAGCGACTGGTACGCAGAGACCCAGTACTTC.

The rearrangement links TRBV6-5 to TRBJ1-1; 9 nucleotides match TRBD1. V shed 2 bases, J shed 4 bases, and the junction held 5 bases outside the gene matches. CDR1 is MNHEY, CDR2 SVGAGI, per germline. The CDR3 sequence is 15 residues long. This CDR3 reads CASSYPGQGITEAFF. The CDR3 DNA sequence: TGTGCCAGCAGTTACCCTGGACAGGGGATCACTGAAGCTTTCTTT.

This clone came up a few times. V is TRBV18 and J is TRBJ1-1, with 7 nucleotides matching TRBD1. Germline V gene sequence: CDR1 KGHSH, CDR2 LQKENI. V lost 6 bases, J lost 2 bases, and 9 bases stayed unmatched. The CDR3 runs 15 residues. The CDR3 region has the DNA TGTGCCAGCTCCTATCTCGGGACAGAAAACACTGAAGCTTTCTTT. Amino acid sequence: CASSYLGTENTEAFF.

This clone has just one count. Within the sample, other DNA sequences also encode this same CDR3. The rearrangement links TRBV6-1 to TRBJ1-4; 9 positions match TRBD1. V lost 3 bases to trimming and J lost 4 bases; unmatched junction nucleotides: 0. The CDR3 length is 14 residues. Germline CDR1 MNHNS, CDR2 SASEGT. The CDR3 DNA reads TGTGCCAGCAGTGAGGGACAGGGTAATGAAAAACTGTTTTTT. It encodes CASSEGQGNEKLFF.

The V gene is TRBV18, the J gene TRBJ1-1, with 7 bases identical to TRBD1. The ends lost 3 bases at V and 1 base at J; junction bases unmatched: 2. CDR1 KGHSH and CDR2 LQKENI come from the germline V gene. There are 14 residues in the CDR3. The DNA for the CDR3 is TGTGCCAGCTCACCGACAGGGAAGAACACTGAAGCTTTCTTT. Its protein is CASSPTGKNTEAFF.

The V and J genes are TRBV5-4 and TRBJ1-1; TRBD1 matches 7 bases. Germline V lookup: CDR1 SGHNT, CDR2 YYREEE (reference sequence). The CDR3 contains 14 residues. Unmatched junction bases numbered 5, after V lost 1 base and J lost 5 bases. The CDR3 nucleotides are TGTGCCAGCAGCTTGACAGGCAGGGGGACTGAAGCTTTCTTT. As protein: CASSLTGRGTEAFF.

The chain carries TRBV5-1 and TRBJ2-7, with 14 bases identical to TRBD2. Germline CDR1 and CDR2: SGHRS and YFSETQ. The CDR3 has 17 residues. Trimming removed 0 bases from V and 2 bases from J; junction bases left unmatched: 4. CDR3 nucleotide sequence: TGCGCCAGCAGCTTGGGGACTAGCGGGGGGAGGACCTACGAGCAGTACTTC. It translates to CASSLGTSGGRTYEQYF.

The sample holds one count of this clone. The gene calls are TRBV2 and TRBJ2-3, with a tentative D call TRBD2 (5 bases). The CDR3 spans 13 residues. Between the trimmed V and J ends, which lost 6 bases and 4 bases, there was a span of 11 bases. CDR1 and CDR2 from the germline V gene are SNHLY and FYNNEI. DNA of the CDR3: TGTGCCAGCAGCGCCTGGGGAGCAGATACGCAGTATTTT. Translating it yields CASSAWGADTQYF.

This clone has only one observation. CDR3 residues: CASSSIGGHTEGETQYF. The CDR3 nucleotides read TGTGCCAGCAGCTCCATAGGGGGACACACTGAGGGGGAGACCCAGTACTTC. This rearrangement joins TRBV7-3 to TRBJ2-5; D possibly corresponds to TRBD1 (6 bases). Germline CDR1 is SGHTA and CDR2 is FQGTGA. This CDR3 is built from 17 residues. Trimming took 4 bases from V and 5 from J, leaving 23 bases between them.

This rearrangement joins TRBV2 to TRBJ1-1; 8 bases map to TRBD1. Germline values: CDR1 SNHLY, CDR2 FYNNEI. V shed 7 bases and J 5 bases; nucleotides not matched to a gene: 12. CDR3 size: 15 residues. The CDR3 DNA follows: TGTGCCAGCAACCCAGACAGGGGCATTTGGACTGAAGCTTTCTTT. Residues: CASNPDRGIWTEAFF. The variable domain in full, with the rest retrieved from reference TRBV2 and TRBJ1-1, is EPEVTQTPSHQVTQMGQEVILRCVPISNHLYFYWYRQILGQKVEFLVSFYNNEISEKSEIFDDQFSVERPDGSNFTLKIRSTKLEDSAMYFCASNPDRGIWTEAFFGQGTRLTVV.

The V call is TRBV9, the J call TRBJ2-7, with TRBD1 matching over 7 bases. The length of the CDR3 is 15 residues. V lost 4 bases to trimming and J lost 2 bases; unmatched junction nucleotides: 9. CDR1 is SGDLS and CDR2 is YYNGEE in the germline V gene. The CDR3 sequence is CASSPRTGLTYEQYF. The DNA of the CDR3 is TGTGCCAGCAGCCCCCGGACAGGACTGACCTACGAGCAGTACTTC.

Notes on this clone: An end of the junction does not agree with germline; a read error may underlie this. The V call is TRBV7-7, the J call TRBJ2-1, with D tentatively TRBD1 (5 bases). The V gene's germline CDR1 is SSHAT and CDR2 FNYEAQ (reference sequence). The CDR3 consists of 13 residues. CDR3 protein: CASSRWTYNEQFF. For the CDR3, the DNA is TGTGCTAGCAGCCGTTGGACATACAATGAGCAGTTCTTC.

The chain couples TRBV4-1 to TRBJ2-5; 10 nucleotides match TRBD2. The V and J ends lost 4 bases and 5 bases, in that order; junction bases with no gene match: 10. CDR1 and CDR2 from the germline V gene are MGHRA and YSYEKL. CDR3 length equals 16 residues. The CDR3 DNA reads TGCGCCAGCAGCCGACTACTAGCGGGGAGCGCGGAGACCCAGTACTTC. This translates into CASSRLLAGSAETQYF.

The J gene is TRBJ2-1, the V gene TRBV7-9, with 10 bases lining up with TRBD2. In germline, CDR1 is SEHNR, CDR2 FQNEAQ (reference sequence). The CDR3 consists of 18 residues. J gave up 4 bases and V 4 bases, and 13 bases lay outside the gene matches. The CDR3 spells CASSSTIAGGPFYNEQFF. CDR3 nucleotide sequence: TGTGCCAGCAGCTCGACTATAGCGGGGGGCCCCTTTTACAATGAGCAGTTCTTC. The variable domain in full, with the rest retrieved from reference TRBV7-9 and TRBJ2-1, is DTGVSQNPRHKITKRGQNVTFRCDPISEHNRLYWYRQTLGQGPEFLTYFQNEAQLEKSRLLSDRFSAERPKGSFSTLEIQRTEQGDSAMYLCASSSTIAGGPFYNEQFFGPGTRLTVL.

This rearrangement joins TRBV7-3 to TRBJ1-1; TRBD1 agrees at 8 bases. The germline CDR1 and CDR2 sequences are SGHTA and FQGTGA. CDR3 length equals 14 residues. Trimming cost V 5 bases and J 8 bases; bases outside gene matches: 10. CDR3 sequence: CASSRMDRAAEAFF. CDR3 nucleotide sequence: TGTGCCAGCAGCCGAATGGACAGGGCAGCCGAAGCTTTCTTT.

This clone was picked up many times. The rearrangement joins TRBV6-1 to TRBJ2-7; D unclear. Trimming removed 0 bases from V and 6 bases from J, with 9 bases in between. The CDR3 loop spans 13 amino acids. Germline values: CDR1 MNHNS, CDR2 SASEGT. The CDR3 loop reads CASSEARPGEQYF. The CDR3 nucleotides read TGTGCCAGCAGTGAAGCTCGGCCAGGCGAGCAGTACTTC.

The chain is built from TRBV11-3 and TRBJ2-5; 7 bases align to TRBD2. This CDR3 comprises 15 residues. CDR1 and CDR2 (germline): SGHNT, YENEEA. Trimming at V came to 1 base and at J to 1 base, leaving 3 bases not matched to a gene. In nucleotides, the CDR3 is TGTGCCAGCAGCTTAGGGGGGGGTTCCCAAGAGACCCAGTACTTC. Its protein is CASSLGGGSQETQYF.